This entry concerns a single T cell receptor beta chain. Which antigen it targets is not known. No base-level quality is on record; no much larger clone is a single base apart. A distance of 12 bases separates the germline ends of V and J, which lose 5 bases and 0 bases respectively. From the germline V gene (reference sequence), CDR1 is MNHEY and CDR2 is SMNVEV. The CDR3, cysteine through phenylalanine, is 15 amino acids long. The CDR3 DNA has 45 bases and is translated from base 1. These data are taken from a study of blood T cell repertoires in COVID-19 (dated by TCRdb to the early 2020s). Regarding the study in general: The collaborator samples originated in the United States, Italy and Spain and spanned the acute and convalescent phases of COVID-19. HLA class I and class II types, where available, came from metadata supplied by the sample provider rather than from assay-based typing. The prospective study material was composed of cDNA or gDNA derived from T cells, B-cell-depleted T cells, or PBMCs. The sample metadata nearly always contained a de-identified subject ID, COVID-19 status, age in years and sex. The dataset comprised deeply sampled blood TCRbeta repertoires from subjects exposed to, actively infected with, or recovered from COVID-19. The repertoires were made available in a free public database intended to serve as a resource for research on the immune response to SARS-CoV-2. Samples were obtained from the ongoing ImmuneRACE study (first 160 participants) and from over a thousand subjects provided by 6 global collaborators. The paper's findings and limits, for the study overall: How much clinical and demographic metadata was included differed by source and by participant, and the metadata was provided uncurated.

TCRbeta CDR3 regions were amplified from genomic DNA by means of the immunoSEQ Assay, a bias-controlled multiplex PCR. In the source study's methods: The number of nucleated cells in each sample was estimated by amplification of reference gene primers within the assay. To quantify the absolute abundance of each unique TCRbeta CDR3 rearrangement, sequence reads were collapsed and filtered. For each sample, productive Simpson clonality was calculated as the square root of Simpson's diversity index across productive rearrangements. Here the immuneACCESS table is served through TCRdb, limited to in-frame sequences with V and J called. Missing clones are a known gap in these copies; in checked studies unresolved V genes cover under half, and the rest lacks a known reason. Clone size and V and J calls were adopted from that table, with D and trimming inferred from the DNA. Here the sample has more than 95,000 clones; roughly 69% occur a single time. Together, the top ten hold roughly 2% of the sample.

Each collaborating institution followed its own protocols to collect whole blood in K2EDTA tubes. Collaborator samples were shipped for TCRbeta analysis as frozen whole blood, isolated PBMCs, or DNA extracted from either sample type. This sequence uses TRBV27 and TRBJ2-3; the D gene cannot be named for sure. The TCR was taken from a woman in her 70s with acute or convalescent COVID-19. The specimen was peripheral blood. The DNA reads as follows: TGTGCCAGCAGTAGCCCCCGCCTTAGCACAGATACGCAGTATTTT. Translated, it reads CASSSPRLSTDTQYF.